Each of the 15 T cell receptor beta chains below was sequenced from the same sample in a study of T cell responses to AZD1222 COVID-19 vaccine. Some clones are missing from TCRdb's copy, which holds only in-frame ones; the method was immunoSEQ multiplex PCR. The profile covers some 80,000 clones, with over 80% appearing a single time and 4.5% to 6% taken by the ten largest. The sequencing here drew on peripheral blood, taken on day 0 of AZD1222 vaccination. Source of these receptors: an adult in good health.

The chain combines TRBV2 with TRBJ1-5, with D hard to call. V lost 7 bases and J lost 0, with 13 bases in between. Germline V gene data show CDR1 as SNHLY and CDR2 as FYNNEI. This CDR3 has 15 amino acids. CDR3 protein: CASKWNSDSNQPQHF. CDR3 in DNA: TGTGCCAGCAAATGGAACAGTGATAGCAATCAGCCCCAGCATTTT.

V is TRBV7-6 and J is TRBJ1-5; D is unclear. CDR3 size: 12 residues. Germline V gene data show CDR1 as SGHVS and CDR2 as FNYEAQ. Between the trimmed V and J ends, which lost 4 bases and 4 bases, there was a span of 5 bases. In DNA, the CDR3 is TGTGCCAGCAGCTCCCTTAATCAGCCCCAGCATTTT. Protein product: CASSSLNQPQHF.

The chain recombines TRBV19 with TRBJ1-4; TRBD1 aligns across 9 bases. CDR3 length: 15 amino acids. The junction had 11 bases not matched to a gene; V was cut back by 8 bases and J by 7 bases. Looked up from germline, CDR1 is LNHDA and CDR2 is SQIVND (reference sequence). The CDR3 nucleotides are TGTGCCAGTCTCCTTCGGACAGGGGCGGGTGAAAAACTGTTTTTT. This sequence encodes CASLLRTGAGEKLFF.

The chain combines TRBV18 with TRBJ2-7; TRBD1 matches at 9 bases. The CDR3 extends over 17 amino acids. Trimming took 1 base from V and 0 from J; bases not matched to a gene: 7. Germline V gene data show CDR1 as KGHSH and CDR2 as LQKENI. The CDR3 region is CASSPLRPGQGSYEQYF. CDR3 nucleotide sequence: TGTGCCAGCTCACCACTACGACCGGGACAGGGCTCCTACGAGCAGTACTTC.

This sequence joins TRBV12-3 or TRBV12-4 and TRBJ1-1; D remains unclear. This CDR3 is built from 13 residues. V was trimmed by 3 bases and J by 6 bases, leaving 11 bases between them. This CDR3 is CASSFLRFPEAFF. The CDR3 nucleotides read TGTGCCAGCAGTTTTTTAAGATTCCCTGAAGCTTTCTTT.

This clone is a singleton in its sample. This sequence joins TRBV11-2 and TRBJ2-7; TRBD2 is a possible D gene (6 bases). The V end was cut by 1 base, the J end by 6 bases, with 19 bases between. Germline lookup yields CDR1 SGHAT and CDR2 FQNNGV. This CDR3 has 16 amino acids. The CDR3: CASSLVSGPRGGEQYF. CDR3 DNA: TGTGCCAGCAGCTTAGTAAGCGGGCCACGCGGAGGCGAGCAGTACTTC. Variable domain in full (rest from reference TRBV11-2 and TRBJ2-7): EAGVAQSPRYKIIEKRQSVAFWCNPISGHATLYWYQQILGQGPKLLIQFQNNGVVDDSQLPKDRFSAERLKGVDSTLKIQPAKLEDSAVYLCASSLVSGPRGGEQYFGPGTRLTVT.

The chain links TRBV15 to TRBJ1-3, with 12 positions matching TRBD1. Losses at the gene ends were 1 base for V and 3 bases for J; bases not matched to a gene: 1. The CDR3 length is 16 residues. CDR1 is LNHNV, CDR2 YYDKDF, per germline (reference sequence). The DNA for the CDR3 is TGTGCCACCAGCAGAGGGGACAGGGGGCTTGGAAACACCATATATTTT. This sequence encodes CATSRGDRGLGNTIYF. The whole variable domain, filled in from reference TRBV15 and TRBJ1-3, reads DAMVIQNPRYQVTQFGKPVTLSCSQTLNHNVMYWYQQKSSQAPKLLFHYYDKDFNNEADTPDNFQSRRPNTSFCFLDIRSPGLGDTAMYLCATSRGDRGLGNTIYFGEGSWLTVV.

V gene TRBV4-3 combines with J gene TRBJ1-2, with D hard to call. The CDR3 is 16 residues long. V lost 0 bases, J lost 4 bases, and 15 bases lay in between. Germline CDR1 and CDR2: LGHNA and YSLEER. The CDR3 protein is CASSQDTAAGGYGYTF. In DNA, the CDR3 is TGCGCCAGCAGCCAAGATACAGCGGCAGGAGGCTATGGCTACACCTTC.

This clone appeared a single time. V and J are TRBV19 and TRBJ2-7, with 11 bases lining up with TRBD1. The length of the CDR3 is 16 residues. Germline CDR1 reads LNHDA; CDR2 reads SQIVND (reference sequence). With 5 bases clipped from V and 4 bases from J, the junction kept 10 bases outside the gene matches. CDR3 sequence: CASSLNSGQGAYEQYF. Written as DNA, the CDR3 is TGTGCCAGTAGTCTTAATAGCGGACAGGGGGCATACGAGCAGTACTTC.

The gene calls are TRBV29-1 and TRBJ2-3; no definite D call. Germline V CDR1 and CDR2: SQVTM, ANQGSEA. The V end lost 4 bases, the J end lost 5 bases, and 10 bases lay between the germline ends. The CDR3 runs to 12 residues. This CDR3 is CSVVVGRDTQYF. The CDR3 DNA reads TGCAGCGTTGTTGTCGGGCGAGATACGCAGTATTTT.

This chain links TRBV6-5 with TRBJ1-1; possibly TRBD1 for D (6 bases). V lost 7 bases, J lost 0 bases, and 9 bases lay in between. The CDR3 sequence is 13 residues long. The germline CDR1 and CDR2 sequences are MNHEY and SVGAGI. The CDR3 bases are TGTGCCAGCACGGACAGCTTGAACACTGAAGCTTTCTTT. Translating gives CASTDSLNTEAFF.

This clone was picked up one time. This chain links TRBV25-1 with TRBJ2-2; TRBD2 might be the D (6 bases). Germline CDR1 reads MGHDK; CDR2 reads SYGVNS. CDR3 length: 15 amino acids. V was shortened by 3 bases and J by 5 bases, with 13 bases between the two germline ends. The DNA for the CDR3 is TGTGCCAGCAGTGATCCTGGGGGGAATACCGGGGAGCTGTTTTTT. This translates into CASSDPGGNTGELFF.

The chain recombines TRBV7-2 with TRBJ2-5, with TRBD1 identical over 7 bases. Germline loops: CDR1 SGHTA, CDR2 FQGNSA. This CDR3 contains 13 residues. V was clipped by 1 base and J by 5 bases; unmatched bases: 1. The CDR3 DNA is TGTGCCAGCAGCTTAGTCAGGGGGGAGACCCAGTACTTC. Translation: CASSLVRGETQYF.

This chain connects TRBV7-2 to TRBJ1-1, with a weak D call TRBD1 (5 bases). Per the germline V gene, CDR1 is SGHTA and CDR2 is FQGNSA. The germline V and J ends were trimmed by 4 bases and 6 bases, with 15 bases remaining between them. This CDR3 has 14 residues. The CDR3 loop is CASSSPRVGAEAFF. As DNA, the CDR3 is TGTGCCAGCAGCTCGCCCAGGGTAGGAGCTGAAGCTTTCTTT.

This rearrangement joins TRBV29-1 to TRBJ1-1; D is undetermined. The length of the CDR3 is 10 residues. Germline loops: CDR1 SQVTM, CDR2 ANQGSEA. With 4 bases removed from V and 7 bases from J, the gap between germline ends came to 7 bases. In DNA, the CDR3 is TGCAGCGTTGGGGCCAGTGAAGCTTTCTTT. This sequence encodes CSVGASEAFF.